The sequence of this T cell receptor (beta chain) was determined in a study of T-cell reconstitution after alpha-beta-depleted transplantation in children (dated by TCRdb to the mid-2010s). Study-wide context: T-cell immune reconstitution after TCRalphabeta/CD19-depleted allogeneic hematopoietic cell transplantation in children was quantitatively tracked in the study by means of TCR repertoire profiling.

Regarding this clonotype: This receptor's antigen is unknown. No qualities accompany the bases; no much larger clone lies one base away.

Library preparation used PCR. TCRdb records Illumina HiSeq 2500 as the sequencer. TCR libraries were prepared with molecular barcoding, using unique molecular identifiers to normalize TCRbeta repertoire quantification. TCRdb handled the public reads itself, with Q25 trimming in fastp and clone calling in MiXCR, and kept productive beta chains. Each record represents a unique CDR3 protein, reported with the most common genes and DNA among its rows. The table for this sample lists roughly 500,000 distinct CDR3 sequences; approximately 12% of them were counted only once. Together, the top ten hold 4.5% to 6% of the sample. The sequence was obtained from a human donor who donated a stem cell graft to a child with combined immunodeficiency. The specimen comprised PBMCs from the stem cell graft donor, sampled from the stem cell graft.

Here is the DNA: TGTGCCAGCAGTTTATGGGGGCGCGAGCAGTACTTC. Its product reads: CASSLWGREQYF. The chain is encoded by TRBV27 joined to TRBJ2-7, with TRBD1 perhaps the D gene, on 6 matching bases. The CDR3 runs 12 amino acids, cysteine and phenylalanine included. Here the CDR3 DNA is all that survives: 36 bases in frame from base 1. Relative to germline, V is 1 base shorter and J is 6 bases shorter, with 7 bases between their ends. CDR1 and CDR2 are drawn from the germline V gene (reference sequence): MNHEY, SMNVEV.